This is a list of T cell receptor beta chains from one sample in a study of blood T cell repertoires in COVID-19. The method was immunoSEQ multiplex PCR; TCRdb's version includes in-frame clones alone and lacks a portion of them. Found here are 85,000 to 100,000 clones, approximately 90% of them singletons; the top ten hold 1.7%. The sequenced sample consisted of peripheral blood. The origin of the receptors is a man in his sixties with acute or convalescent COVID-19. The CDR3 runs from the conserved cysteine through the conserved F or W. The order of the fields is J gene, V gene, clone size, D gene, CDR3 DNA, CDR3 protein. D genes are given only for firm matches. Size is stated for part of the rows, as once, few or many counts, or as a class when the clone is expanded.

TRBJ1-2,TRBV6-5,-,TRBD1,TGTGCCAGCAGCCCAGAAGAAAGGACAGGGCGAGGCTACACCTTC,CASSPEERTGRGYTF
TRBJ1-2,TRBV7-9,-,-,TGTGCCAGCAGCTTCCCTGGGAGGGACTATGGCTACACCTTC,CASSFPGRDYGYTF
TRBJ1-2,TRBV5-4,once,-,TGTGCCAGCAGCTCCCCTGGGCAGCTTTCTAACTATGGCTACACCTTC,CASSSPGQLSNYGYTF
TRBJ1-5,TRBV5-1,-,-,TGCGCCAGCAGCTTGGCCGGCAGGGCGAATCAGCCCCAGCATTTT,CASSLAGRANQPQHF
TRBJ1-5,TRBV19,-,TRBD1,TGTGCCAGTAGTATACAGGGGGCATCGAATCAGCCCCAGCATTTT,CASSIQGASNQPQHF
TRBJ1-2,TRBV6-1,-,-,TGTGCCAGCAGTGAAGCTAGGGGAAACGGTGGCTACACCTTC,CASSEARGNGGYTF
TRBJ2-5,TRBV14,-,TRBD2,TGTGCCAGCAGTCCTCCAAAGGGAGGGTTACGTTTACAAGAGACCCAGTACTTC,CASSPPKGGLRLQETQYF
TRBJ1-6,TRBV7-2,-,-,TGTGCCAGCAGCTTACTGGGACAAGATAATTCACCCCTCCACTTT,CASSLLGQDNSPLHF
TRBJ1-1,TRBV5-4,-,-,TGTGCCACCTTGGACAGCCTGAACACTGAAGCTTTCTTT,CATLDSLNTEAFF
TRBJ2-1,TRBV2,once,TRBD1,TGTGCCAGCAATGCAGACAGGGGTAATGAGCAGTTCTTC,CASNADRGNEQFF